This TCR beta chain was recovered during a study of shared clonotypes between healthy human individuals. Some clones are missing from TCRdb's copy, which holds only in-frame ones; the method was immunoSEQ multiplex PCR. The data show around 2.1 million clones, under 97% seen once. The donors were all Caucasian adults (living in Nashville, Tennessee). A CD45RA-negative memory subset and a CD45RA+ naive subset were separated from the CD4+ cells. The CDR3 runs 16 residues. CDR1 SGHTA and CDR2 FQGNSA come from the germline V gene. The V and J ends lost 4 bases and 2 bases, in that order; junction bases with no gene match: 9.

This TCR was sampled from a man younger than 35 in good health. V is TRBV7-2 and J is TRBJ2-7, with 9 bases identical to TRBD2. What was sequenced was naive CD4+ T cells sorted from blood. Subset noted: CD45RA+ positively selected. The CDR3 DNA reads as TGTGCCAGCAGCTCCGAAGTGGCTAGCGGGGCCTACGAGCAGTACTTC. Amino acids: CASSSEVASGAYEQYF.